This TCR beta chain came from a study of PD-1 blockade in classical Hodgkin lymphoma. After autologous stem cell transplantation all patients relapsed, and prior brentuximab vedotin exposure differed between cohorts. This CDR3 is 14 amino acids long. V was clipped by 5 bases and J by 3 bases; unmatched bases: 6. Germline V gene lookup returns CDR1 SGHRS and CDR2 YFSETQ. Assay used: immunoSEQ multiplex PCR; TCRdb lists only in-frame clones, some missing. Of approximately 98,000 clones in the sample, roughly nine tenths were seen once. The source is a human donor with classical Hodgkin lymphoma. The chain carries TRBV5-1 and TRBJ2-3; TRBD1 agrees at 7 bases. This material consisted of peripheral blood mononuclear cells (PBMCs), taken before the second cycle of nivolumab. As DNA, the CDR3 is TGCGCCAGCAGTTCCGGGACAGTTACAGATACGCAGTATTTT. It yields the protein CASSSGTVTDTQYF.